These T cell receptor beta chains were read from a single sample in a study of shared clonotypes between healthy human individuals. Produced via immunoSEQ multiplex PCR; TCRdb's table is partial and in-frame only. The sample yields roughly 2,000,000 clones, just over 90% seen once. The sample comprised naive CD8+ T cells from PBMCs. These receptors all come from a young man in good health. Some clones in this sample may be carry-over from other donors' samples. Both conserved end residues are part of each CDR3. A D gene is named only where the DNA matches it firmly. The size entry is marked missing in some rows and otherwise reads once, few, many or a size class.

TGTGCCAGCAGTTTCGCCAGGGGGCAGGTTAGCAATCAGCCCCAGCATTTT,CASSFARGQVSNQPQHF,TRBD1,TRBV28,NA,TRBJ1-5
TGTGCCAGCGCCAGGGGGAACACCGGGGAGCTGTTTTTT,CASARGNTGELFF,NA,TRBV11-2,NA,TRBJ2-2
TGTGCCAGCAGCGCTACTTGGGACAGCCTCTCAACTAATGAAAAACTGTTTTTT,CASSATWDSLSTNEKLFF,TRBD1,TRBV9,NA,TRBJ1-4
TGTGCCAGCAGCGGCCGGGACAGCGCCTACGAGCAGTACTTC,CASSGRDSAYEQYF,TRBD1,TRBV9,NA,TRBJ2-7
TGTGCTAGTGGTTTGCCCTCCCCCTCAACTTCCTACAATGAGCAGTTCTTC,CASGLPSPSTSYNEQFF,NA,TRBV12-5,NA,TRBJ2-1
TGTGCCAGCAGCGTAGAAACAGGACAGCCTGCAGATACGCAGTATTTT,CASSVETGQPADTQYF,NA,TRBV9,NA,TRBJ2-3
TGTGCCAGCAGAACCGGGACTAGCCAGTTCTTC,CASRTGTSQFF,TRBD2,TRBV6-6,once,TRBJ2-1
TGTGCCAGCAGCTTAAGGTTGGATCCCGCCGAGCAGTACTTC,CASSLRLDPAEQYF,NA,TRBV11-2,once,TRBJ2-7
TGCGCCAGCAGCTTTACCCGGGGACGAACCTACGAGCAGTACTTC,CASSFTRGRTYEQYF,NA,TRBV5-1,NA,TRBJ2-7
TGTGCCAGCGCCGGGACCCCGATTAACCCAACCAGCTCCTACAATGAGCAGTTCTTC,CASAGTPINPTSSYNEQFF,NA,TRBV7-9,NA,TRBJ2-1
TGTGCAGCTAGGAGACCCCCCTACGAGCAGTACTTC,CAARRPPYEQYF,NA,TRBV28,NA,TRBJ2-7
TGTGCCAGCAGCTTTGGTGGGAGCTCCTACAATGAGCAGTTCTTC,CASSFGGSSYNEQFF,NA,TRBV7-6,once,TRBJ2-1
TGTGCCAGTAGTCCCCTCCAGGGCTATGGCTACACCTTC,CASSPLQGYGYTF,NA,TRBV19,NA,TRBJ1-2
TGCGCCAGCAGCCTTCGACAGGAGGCTAGCGGGAGATCGCACGAGCAGTACTTC,CASSLRQEASGRSHEQYF,TRBD2,TRBV4-1,NA,TRBJ2-7
TGTGCCAGCAGTTTCGTGGTAGTTAGCTATGGCTACACCTTC,CASSFVVVSYGYTF,NA,TRBV28,NA,TRBJ1-2
TGTGCCACCAAAAATGGAGGGCTCACTGAAGCTTTCTTT,CATKNGGLTEAFF,NA,TRBV19,NA,TRBJ1-1
TGTGCCAGTAGTATCGGAACATACTATGGCTACACCTTC,CASSIGTYYGYTF,NA,TRBV19,NA,TRBJ1-2
TGTGCCAGCAGTTTTCGGGGGAGCTACGAGCAGTACTTC,CASSFRGSYEQYF,NA,TRBV28,few,TRBJ2-7
TGTGCCGCAAGTATCCGGGACTCTAATCAGCCCCAGCATTTT,CAASIRDSNQPQHF,NA,TRBV19,NA,TRBJ1-5
TGTGCCAGCAGTTACTCCCGAGGGGGCATTCAGTACTTC,CASSYSRGGIQYF,NA,TRBV6-5,NA,TRBJ2-4
TGTGCCACCAGCACGGGACGGACATCCTACGAGCAGTACTTC,CATSTGRTSYEQYF,NA,TRBV15,NA,TRBJ2-7
TGTGCCAGCAGCTCTCGATGGCTCCGATACAATGAGCAGTTCTTC,CASSSRWLRYNEQFF,NA,TRBV11-2,NA,TRBJ2-1
TGCGCCAGCAGCTTGGATCCTAGCGGGAGGGCCTACAATGAGCAGTTCTTC,CASSLDPSGRAYNEQFF,TRBD2,TRBV5-1,NA,TRBJ2-1
TGCGCCAGCAGCTTGGGCACACGGGGCGACTCCTACGAGCAGTACTTC,CASSLGTRGDSYEQYF,NA,TRBV5-1,NA,TRBJ2-7
NA,CASSWGEGSREGYF,NA,TRBV28,NA,TRBJ2-7
TGTGCCAGCAGCCCTGCGGGCAGCTCCTACGAGCAGTACTTC,CASSPAGSSYEQYF,NA,TRBV11-2,NA,TRBJ2-7
TGTGCCAGTACCGAGTTCGGGGGCGGGGAGCTGTTTTTT,CASTEFGGGELFF,NA,TRBV19,NA,TRBJ2-2
TGTGCCAGCAGTGCAAGGAAGCAGTACTTC,CASSARKQYF,NA,TRBV2,NA,TRBJ2-7
TGTGCCAGCAGCGAAGGGACAGCCGCTTCCTACGAGCAGTACTTC,CASSEGTAASYEQYF,TRBD1,TRBV9,NA,TRBJ2-7
TGTGCCAGTAGTGCCGGGACGGGAACCTACGAGCAGTACTTC,CASSAGTGTYEQYF,NA,TRBV19,once,TRBJ2-7
TGTGCCAGCAGTTTATTGGCAGGGGCTCAGAACACTGAAGCTTTCTTT,CASSLLAGAQNTEAFF,NA,TRBV28,NA,TRBJ1-1
TGTGCCAGCAGTTTATCGGGGGGCTATCAGCCCCAGCATTTT,CASSLSGGYQPQHF,NA,TRBV27,NA,TRBJ1-5
TGTGCCAGCAGTTTCATTGGGACAGCCTACGAGCAGTACTTC,CASSFIGTAYEQYF,TRBD1,TRBV28,NA,TRBJ2-7
TGTGCCAGCAGTTCGTGGACTAGCGGGAGTGGGGGAGAGCAGTTCTTC,CASSSWTSGSGGEQFF,TRBD2,TRBV6-6,NA,TRBJ2-1
TGCGCCAGCGGGGGAACGGTCAGCTACGAGCAGTACTTC,CASGGTVSYEQYF,NA,TRBV10-2,NA,TRBJ2-7
TGCGCCAGCAGGGGGGGCCTCCTTTACAATGAGCAGTTCTTC,CASRGGLLYNEQFF,NA,TRBV5-1,NA,TRBJ2-1
TGTGCCAGCAGTTTCGCCGGGTCCTACAATGAGCAGTTCTTC,CASSFAGSYNEQFF,NA,TRBV28,NA,TRBJ2-1